Below, one T cell receptor beta chain is given with its context. Antigen unknown. The data originate from a study of memory CD4+ T cells and cytomegalovirus serostatus. Study-level points and caveats: Of under 200 reported CMV TCRbeta sequences, 60 to 85 were found in memory CD4+ repertoires.

Here immunoSEQ multiplex PCR was the method, and the copy in TCRdb shows in-frame clones only, minus some. This table has about 57,000 clones, more than 60% appearing once. The sort gate was single viable CD3+CD4+CD8-CD45RO+ cells for memory CD4+ T cells. This receptor was identified in an adult in good health and CMV-seronegative. Sequencing used memory CD4+ T cells from blood.

The CDR3 coding sequence is TGTGCCAGCAGCTTCTGGGGCGGGGAGCTGTTTTTT. This sequence encodes CASSFWGGELFF. J is TRBJ2-2 and V is TRBV7-2; D is uncertain. The CDR3 covers 12 residues. Germline values: CDR1 SGHTA, CDR2 FQGNSA. With 3 bases removed from V and 7 bases from J, the gap between germline ends came to 6 bases.